This T cell receptor beta chain derives from a study of blood T cell repertoires in COVID-19. Study at large: PBMCs, B-cell-depleted T cells, or T cells provided the cDNA or gDNA that made up the material.

Original methodology: Amplified reference gene primers provided the basis for estimating nucleated cell counts. Assay used: immunoSEQ multiplex PCR; TCRdb lists only in-frame clones, some missing. The V and J calls and clone size are taken from that table; D and trimming were inferred from the DNA. The profile shows about 150,000 clones, roughly 80% of them singletons. Looked up from germline, CDR1 is LNHDA and CDR2 is SQIVND (reference sequence). This CDR3 region has 14 residues. V was pared by 10 bases and J by 4 bases, with 19 bases between. This receptor was taken from a woman aged 80 or over with acute or convalescent COVID-19. This chain joins TRBV19 and TRBJ1-2, with a possible D match to TRBD1 (5 bases). The sample comprised peripheral blood. The CDR3 region is CAIRLPQGSYGYTF. DNA of the CDR3: TGTGCCATCCGCCTTCCCCAGGGCTCCTATGGCTACACCTTC.